This passage covers 18 T cell receptor beta chains from one sample sequenced in a study of T-cell reconstitution after alpha-beta-depleted transplantation in children. A library of TCRbeta sequences, prepared with unique molecular identifiers, was generated. TCRdb re-analysed the PCR reads in MiXCR, keeping a single row per CDR3 protein. This table has roughly 350,000 distinct CDR3 sequences, roughly 15% appearing once. The sample in question was PBMCs, mostly from graft donor cells, obtained 360 days after TCRalphabeta/CD19-depleted stem cell transplant. The receptors come from a male patient aged 2 to 10 who had a stem cell transplant for acute lymphoblastic leukemia, so the T cells may come from the graft donor.

The chain recombines TRBV7-2 with TRBJ2-5, with 12 bases aligning to TRBD2. The trim removed 1 base at V and 5 bases at J, leaving 5 bases unmatched. The CDR3 is 16 amino acids. Per germline, CDR1 SGHTA and CDR2 FQGNSA. CDR3 in DNA: TGTGCCAGCAGCTTAGAAGGACTAGCGGGAAGGGAGACCCAGTACTTC. Translating gives CASSLEGLAGRETQYF.

This clonotype was picked up a small number of times. The chain combines TRBV20-1 with TRBJ2-1, with 9 bases identical to TRBD2. The CDR3 covers 14 residues. Germline lookup yields CDR1 DFQATT and CDR2 SNEGSKA (reference sequence). V was clipped by 0 bases and J by 7 bases; unmatched bases: 4. The CDR3 nucleotides are TGCAGTGCTAGAGACCCGGGACTAGCAAATGAGCAGTTCTTC. It specifies CSARDPGLANEQFF.

The chain couples TRBV6-5 to TRBJ1-6; D is undetermined. Trimming pared 0 bases from V and 4 bases from J, leaving 19 bases between. The CDR3 contains 19 residues. Germline V gives CDR1 MNHEY, CDR2 SVGAGI. CDR3 bases: TGTGCCAGCAGTTACTCGCCGGGAGGCCCTAAATATTATAATTCACCCCTCCACTTT. This gives the protein CASSYSPGGPKYYNSPLHF.

The rearrangement uses TRBV7-9 and TRBJ1-1; 7 bases map to TRBD1. Germline assignment: CDR1 SEHNR and CDR2 FQNEAQ (reference sequence). The CDR3 totals 13 residues. The V gene end was trimmed by 5 bases and the J gene end by 5 bases; junction bases not matched to a gene: 5. For the CDR3, the DNA is TGTGCCAGCAGCCCAGGGGGGCCTACTGAAGCTTTCTTT. This codes for CASSPGGPTEAFF.

The sample holds a few counts of this clonotype. The chain has TRBV12-3 or TRBV12-4 and TRBJ1-3, with D unclear. This CDR3 is built from 15 residues. Trimming removed 6 bases from V and 0 bases from J, with 12 bases in between. The CDR3 protein is CASSLNLISGNTIYF. The CDR3 region has the DNA TGTGCCAGCAGCTTAAACCTGATCTCTGGAAACACCATATATTTT.

This clonotype was counted only a few times. This chain connects TRBV7-2 to TRBJ1-3; D is undetermined. This CDR3 is built from 14 residues. Per the germline V gene, CDR1 is SGHTA and CDR2 is FQGNSA. The V and J ends lost 0 bases and 4 bases respectively, with 7 bases between them. The CDR3 protein is CASSLAIGGNTIYF. As DNA, the CDR3 is TGTGCCAGCAGCTTAGCTATTGGAGGAAACACCATATATTTT.

The rearrangement uses TRBV2 and TRBJ2-7; tentatively, D is TRBD2 (5 bases). CDR1 and CDR2 from the germline V gene are SNHLY and FYNNEI. The CDR3 runs to 13 residues. V lost 9 bases to trimming and J lost 2 bases, with 14 bases between them. CDR3 residues: CASSRDYTYEQYF. Written as DNA, the CDR3 is TGTGCCAGTTCCCGGGATTATACCTACGAGCAGTACTTC.

To note about this clonotype: A much larger clone lies a single base off, so this may be a read error. The chain carries TRBV4-1 and TRBJ2-1; a weak D match, TRBD2 (5 bases). The CDR3 spans 16 residues. In germline, CDR1 is MGHRA, CDR2 YSYEKL. The CDR3 loop is CAGSQGASQTYNEQFF. CDR3 sequence (DNA): TGCGCCGGCAGCCAAGGAGCTAGCCAAACCTACAATGAGCAGTTCTTC.

The table lists this clonotype with a few counts. The chain employs TRBV7-8 and TRBJ2-3, with D unresolved. The CDR3 runs to 14 residues. Per germline, CDR1 SGHVS and CDR2 FQNEAQ. V shed 5 bases and J shed 4 bases, with 13 bases lying between them. The CDR3 here is CASSPSTWADTQYF. The CDR3 DNA reads as TGTGCCAGCAGCCCCTCGACATGGGCAGATACGCAGTATTTT.

This clonotype appeared a few times. The chain uses TRBV15 and TRBJ2-2; D unresolved. Germline CDR1 is LNHNV and CDR2 is YYDKDF (reference sequence). This CDR3 has 14 residues. V was trimmed by 1 base and J by 0 bases, leaving 3 bases between them. The CDR3 here is CATSRAANTGELFF. The CDR3, as DNA: TGTGCCACCAGCAGAGCCGCGAACACCGGGGAGCTGTTTTTT.

The chain employs TRBV7-8 and TRBJ2-4, with a weak D call TRBD2 (5 bases). V lost 6 bases and J lost 8, with 11 bases in between. This CDR3 contains 12 residues. In germline, CDR1 is SGHVS, CDR2 FQNEAQ. The CDR3: CASRDLSDIQYF. In DNA form, the CDR3 reads TGTGCCAGCAGGGACCTTAGCGACATTCAGTACTTC.

This clonotype was observed at least ten times. This sequence joins TRBV7-2 and TRBJ2-2, with 9 bases aligning to TRBD1. Germline V gene lookup returns CDR1 SGHTA and CDR2 FQGNSA. Unmatched junction bases numbered 7, after V lost 4 bases and J lost 7 bases. The CDR3 length is 15 residues. The CDR3 DNA is TGTGCCAGCAGCTCCCCCACAGGGGGCAGCGGGGAGCTGTTTTTT. This sequence encodes CASSSPTGGSGELFF.

This clonotype was observed a few times. This CDR3 is CASSQVAWGGFTGELFF. The DNA of the CDR3 is TGCGCCAGCAGCCAAGTAGCATGGGGAGGGTTCACCGGGGAGCTGTTTTTT. V gene TRBV4-1 combines with J gene TRBJ2-2; 7 positions match TRBD2. Germline values: CDR1 MGHRA, CDR2 YSYEKL. CDR3 length: 17 amino acids. V trimming: 1 base; J trimming: 4 bases; junction bases outside the gene matches: 9.

The gene calls are TRBV4-3 and TRBJ2-1; D ambiguous. From germline, CDR1 is LGHNA and CDR2 YSLEER. This CDR3 comprises 14 residues. V lost 0 bases and J 6 bases, leaving 9 bases between the germline ends. In DNA, the CDR3 is TGCGCCAGCAGCCAAGAGGACCAGGTCAATGAGCAGTTCTTC. Its translation: CASSQEDQVNEQFF.

This clonotype appeared a few times. This sequence joins TRBV2 and TRBJ2-1; 11 bases agree with TRBD2. In germline, CDR1 is SNHLY, CDR2 FYNNEI. The CDR3 is 15 amino acids. The V and J ends lost 9 bases and 7 bases, in that order; junction bases with no gene match: 11. The CDR3, as DNA: TGTGCCAGTTCCCTCACTAGCGGGAGTTGGAATGAGCAGTTCTTC. The encoded protein is CASSLTSGSWNEQFF. Filled out from reference TRBV2 and TRBJ2-1, the complete variable domain reads EPEVTQTPSHQVTQMGQEVILRCVPISNHLYFYWYRQILGQKVEFLVSFYNNEISEKSEIFDDQFSVERPDGSNFTLKIRSTKLEDSAMYFCASSLTSGSWNEQFFGPGTRLTVL.

This clonotype was observed a handful of times. V is TRBV9 and J is TRBJ1-2; maybe TRBD1 (5 bases). CDR3 length equals 15 residues. V was trimmed by 0 bases and J by 4 bases, leaving 13 bases between them. Germline lookup yields CDR1 SGDLS and CDR2 YYNGEE. The CDR3 DNA reads as TGTGCCAGCAGCGTAGCCCCCCAGGGCCGCTATGGCTACACCTTC. Translated: CASSVAPQGRYGYTF.

This chain joins TRBV12-3 or TRBV12-4 and TRBJ2-1; 10 bases are a match to TRBD2. The CDR3 length is 15 residues. V was pared by 4 bases and J by 6 bases, with 6 bases of the junction left unmatched. The CDR3: CASSSLGLAINEQFF. CDR3 DNA: TGTGCCAGCAGTTCGTTGGGACTAGCGATCAATGAGCAGTTCTTC.

This rearrangement joins TRBV9 to TRBJ1-5; D ambiguous. The germline gives CDR1 SGDLS, CDR2 YYNGEE. CDR3 size: 14 residues. V was cut by 3 bases and J by 1 base, with 8 bases left in between. The CDR3 DNA reads as TGTGCCAGCAGCGCAAGAGGGAGCAATCAGCCCCAGCATTTT. It specifies CASSARGSNQPQHF.